The clone carrying this T cell receptor beta chain is classed as medium-sized. The antigen remains undetermined. TRB was amplified from around 250-460 ng of blood genomic DNA. TRB rearrangements were amplified by multiplex PCR with BIOMED2 TRB-A/B primers. Each CDR3 protein gets one entry after TCRdb re-called the multiplex PCR reads with MiXCR. Of more than 20,000 distinct CDR3 sequences listed, about 30% are singletons. These data belong to a study of T and B cells in COVID-19 patients. Study as a whole: Of roughly 22 active-infection patients, 11 to 12 were critically ill with mechanical ventilation or extracorporeal membrane oxygenation. Whole-study findings and limits: Patients with COVID-19 reportedly showed strongly skewed T cell receptor beta variable and joining gene usage. The recovered cohort had some 2,000 exclusive TCR clusters, including a few dozen low generation probability clusters. Few blood samples existed from mildly ill patients during symptoms or early in severe cases.

This CDR3 has 16 residues. V shed 5 bases, J shed 0 bases, and the junction held 4 bases outside the gene matches. From germline, CDR1 is LNHDA and CDR2 SQIVND (reference sequence). The sample taken for sequencing was blood. This sequence was found in a human donor who had recovered from COVID-19. J is TRBJ2-6 and V is TRBV19; 7 bases agree with TRBD1. CDR3 in DNA: TGTGCCAGTAGTGTGGACAGGAGCTCTGGGGCCAACGTCCTGACTTTC. The encoded protein is CASSVDRSSGANVLTF. The full variable domain, with the rest looked up from reference TRBV19 and TRBJ2-6, is DGGITQSPKYLFRKEGQNVTLSCEQNLNHDAMYWYRQDPGQGLRLIYYSQIVNDFQKGDIAEGYSVSREKKESFPLTVTSAQKNPTAFYLCASSVDRSSGANVLTFGAGSRLTVL.